This TCR beta chain comes out of a study of blood T cell repertoires in COVID-19. This CDR3 has 14 amino acids. The germline CDR1 and CDR2 sequences are SGHDN and FVKESK. Trimming took off 2 bases at V and 4 bases at J, with 11 bases between the two ends. The authors' processing: From reference gene primer amplification, estimates of nucleated cell counts were derived. Assay used: immunoSEQ multiplex PCR; TCRdb lists only in-frame clones, some missing. V and J calls and clone size follow that table, whereas D and trimming were derived from the DNA. The sample lists roughly 130,000 clones, 70% to 80% occurring once.

The source material was peripheral blood. The receptor was derived from a woman in her seventies with COVID-19, enrolled during active disease. The chain employs TRBV14 and TRBJ1-1; a possible D gene is TRBD1 (5 bases). CDR3 DNA sequence: TGTGCCAGCAGCCAAAGCCGGAGGGGCACTGAAGCTTTCTTT. Translated: CASSQSRRGTEAFF.